The rows below give T cell receptor beta chains drawn from one sample of a study of shared clonotypes between healthy human individuals. The method was immunoSEQ multiplex PCR; TCRdb's version includes in-frame clones alone and lacks a portion of them. The profile shows 950,000 to 1,300,000 clones, roughly 75% of them singletons. Sequencing used memory CD4+ T cells sorted from blood. These receptor sequences come from a man between 18 and 29 years old in good health. CDR3s include the opening cysteine and the closing phenylalanine or tryptophan. D genes are given only for firm matches. Clone sizes are given selectively: once, few, many, or a class where the clone is expanded.

j_call v_call clone_size d_call cdr3_aa cdr3_nt
TRBJ2-7 TRBV29-1 . TRBD2 CSVEMGRGPSSYEQYF TGCAGCGTTGAAATGGGGAGGGGCCCCTCATCCTACGAGCAGTACTTC
TRBJ1-1 TRBV4-3 . . CASSQEMQVEAFF TGCGCCAGCAGCCAAGAAATGCAGGTAGAAGCTTTCTTT
TRBJ2-7 TRBV19 . TRBD2 CASSINSGTSGEQYF TGTGCCAGTAGTATAAATTCCGGGACTAGCGGCGAGCAGTACTTC
TRBJ2-2 TRBV5-1 . . CASKDRNTGELFF TGCGCCAGCAAGGACAGGAACACCGGGGAGCTGTTTTTT
TRBJ2-2 TRBV7-7 . . CASSPQTSSNTGELFF TGTGCTAGCAGCCCCCAGACAAGCTCGAACACCGGGGAGCTGTTTTTT
TRBJ2-3 TRBV11-2 . TRBD2 CASSFPGLPTDTQYF TGTGCCAGCAGCTTTCCGGGACTACCCACAGATACGCAGTATTTT
TRBJ2-1 TRBV29-1 . TRBD2 CSVCRTSGMENEQFF TGCAGCGTTTGTCGGACTAGCGGGATGGAAAATGAGCAGTTCTTC
TRBJ2-1 TRBV6-1 few . CASRRGTAGPNEQFF TGTGCCAGCAGACGCGGGACCGCGGGGCCCAATGAGCAGTTCTTC
TRBJ2-1 TRBV29-1 . . CSVDLNNEQFF TGCAGCGTTGACCTGAACAATGAGCAGTTCTTC
TRBJ2-5 TRBV7-9 . TRBD2 CASSPVGGGIQETQYF TGTGCCAGCAGCCCGGTAGGCGGGGGGATCCAAGAGACCCAGTACTTC
TRBJ1-2 TRBV5-5 . . CASSLGPTEFYGYTF TGTGCCAGCAGCTTGGGTCCCACCGAGTTCTATGGCTACACCTTC
TRBJ2-4 TRBV5-1 . TRBD1 CASSFEGAAKNIQYF TGCGCCAGCAGCTTTGAGGGGGCTGCCAAAAACATTCAGTACTTC
TRBJ2-7 TRBV5-1 . TRBD1 CASSSGDRGSHEQYF TGCGCCAGCAGCAGCGGGGACAGGGGGAGCCACGAGCAGTACTTC
TRBJ1-6 TRBV7-8 . TRBD1 CVTRRDRANSPLHF TGTGTCACAAGACGGGACAGGGCTAATTCACCCCTCCACTTT
TRBJ2-7 TRBV7-2 . TRBD2 CASSSTSGGYEQYF TGTGCCAGCAGCTCTACTAGCGGAGGCTACGAGCAGTACTTC
TRBJ2-5 TRBV7-2 few . CASSSGETQYF TGTGCCAGCAGCTCGGGGGAGACCCAGTACTTC
TRBJ2-1 TRBV11-2 . . CASSHTQRGAYNEQFF TGTGCCAGCAGCCACACCCAACGGGGGGCATACAATGAGCAGTTCTTC
TRBJ2-3 TRBV4-1 . TRBD2 CASSQERGGGLPSTDTQYF TGCGCCAGCAGCCAAGAAAGGGGCGGGGGGCTACCTAGCACAGATACGCAGTATTTT
TRBJ1-1 TRBV5-6 many TRBD1 CASSLGTGKRSTEAFF TGTGCCAGCAGCTTGGGGACAGGGAAGCGGTCGACTGAAGCTTTCTTT